This TCR beta chain came from a study of cytomegalovirus exposure and HLA in healthy donors. As for the study in general: The approximately 120 validation repertoires used the same platform as the 650 to 750 first-cohort repertoires, a later analysis reported.

Worth noting for this clone: Antigen specificity is unknown.

Separation from the roughly 690-subject first cohort characterized the 120-subject validation cohort, to which the donors belonged. Trimming took off 7 bases at V and 7 bases at J, with 7 bases between the two ends. CDR1 and CDR2 (germline): MDHEN, SYDVKM. This CDR3 is 10 amino acids long. TCRdb's table, derived via immunoSEQ multiplex PCR, lists solely in-frame clones and lacks some. There are approximately 270,000 clones in the sample; approximately 86% occur only once, and more than 0.8% lies in the top ten. Regarding the study as a whole: The study put some 160 TCR beta chains on its list as cytomegalovirus-associated. Most TCR sequences showed up rarely, but some public TCRs showed up in many donors.

Input material: PBMCs. V gene TRBV28 combines with J gene TRBJ1-1, with D unresolved. The clonotype comes from a woman between 18 and 30 years old in good health and CMV-seronegative. The CDR3, as DNA: TGTGCCAGCATCGGGATTGAAGCTTTCTTT. It codes for CASIGIEAFF.